This T cell receptor (beta chain) was identified in a study of T-cell reconstitution after alpha-beta-depleted transplantation in children. Study-wide results and caveats: Counts and diversity of T cells one year after transplant came mostly from newly produced T cells. The study traced high day-60 TCRbeta diversity in some patients to surviving recipient T cells and thymic progenitors. There were reportedly several hundred expanded graft clones from which alpha-beta T cells came about two months after transplant.

Turning to this clonotype: Its antigen remains unknown.

The CDR3 totals 15 residues. V gave up 6 bases and J gave up 4 bases; unmatched junction bases: 8. Preparation of the TCRbeta library used unique molecular identifiers. TCRdb passed the PCR reads through MiXCR, listing each CDR3 protein once. The sample has over 200,000 distinct CDR3 sequences; about 15% are singletons. The sequence was obtained from a male patient aged 2 to 9 who had a stem cell transplant for acute lymphoblastic leukemia, so the T cells may come from the graft donor. The material sequenced was PBMCs, mostly from graft donor cells, taken 360 days after TCRalphabeta/CD19-depleted stem cell transplant. This chain connects TRBV12-3 or TRBV12-4 to TRBJ2-5; 10 nucleotides agree with TRBD1. CDR3 sequence (DNA): TGTGCCAGCAGATCGCAGACAGGGGGCCTAGAGACCCAGTACTTC. Translating it yields CASRSQTGGLETQYF.